The 10 T cell receptor beta chains in this list originate from one sample, sequenced in a study of cytomegalovirus exposure and HLA in healthy donors. The PCR employed 60 Vbeta primers together with 13 Jbeta primers. Generated by immunoSEQ multiplex PCR, the TCRdb table keeps only in-frame clones and is missing some. This sample contains about 200,000 clones. Sequenced input: PBMCs. The receptors originated from a boy younger than 18 in good health and CMV-seronegative.

The chain couples TRBV28 to TRBJ1-5; 8 bases line up with TRBD1. Germline V gene sequence: CDR1 MDHEN, CDR2 SYDVKM. CDR3 length: 15 amino acids. The V gene end was trimmed by 6 bases and the J gene end by 5 bases; junction bases not matched to a gene: 9. The CDR3 nucleotides read TGTGCCAGCAGCCAGTCCGGGACAGGTCATCAGCCCCAGCATTTT. It codes for CASSQSGTGHQPQHF.

This chain joins TRBV19 and TRBJ1-1; 9 bases are shared with TRBD1. Germline CDR1 LNHDA, CDR2 SQIVND (reference sequence). CDR3 length: 14 amino acids. The junction had 9 bases not matched to a gene; V was cut back by 9 bases and J by 4 bases. Here the CDR3 reads CASLSGTGPTEAFF. The CDR3 nucleotides are TGTGCCAGCCTCTCCGGGACAGGGCCCACTGAAGCTTTCTTT. The whole variable domain, remainder taken from reference TRBV19 and TRBJ1-1, is DGGITQSPKYLFRKEGQNVTLSCEQNLNHDAMYWYRQDPGQGLRLIYYSQIVNDFQKGDIAEGYSVSREKKESFPLTVTSAQKNPTAFYLCASLSGTGPTEAFFGQGTRLTVV.

The J gene is TRBJ2-7, the V gene TRBV5-6, with D tentatively TRBD2 (5 bases). The CDR3 contains 13 residues. Trimming shortened V by 4 bases and J by 3 bases, and 11 bases separated the two germline ends. CDR1 and CDR2 (germline): SGHDT, YYEEEE. The DNA of the CDR3 is TGTGCCAGCAGCCCCCGGGATCACTACGAGCAGTACTTC. Protein: CASSPRDHYEQYF.

This chain joins TRBV30 and TRBJ2-3; D is perhaps TRBD2 (7 bases). Deletions cut 2 bases from V and 6 bases from J, with 15 bases between. Germline lookup yields CDR1 GTSNPN and CDR2 SVGIG (reference sequence). The CDR3 length is 14 residues. In nucleotides, the CDR3 is TGTGCCTGGAGTAGGGGGGGGGCCTCCGATACGCAGTATTTT. Translating it yields CAWSRGGASDTQYF.

J is TRBJ2-3 and V is TRBV11-1; 9 nucleotides align to TRBD1. The CDR3 contains 14 residues. J gave up 3 bases and V 5 bases, and 3 bases lay outside the gene matches. Germline CDR1 reads SGHAT; CDR2 reads FQDESV (reference sequence). The CDR3 DNA sequence: TGTGCCAGCAGCCACAGGGGGCGGACAGATACGCAGTATTTT. Residues: CASSHRGRTDTQYF. Filled out from reference TRBV11-1 and TRBJ2-3, the complete variable domain reads EAEVAQSPRYKITEKSQAVAFWCDPISGHATLYWYRQILGQGPELLVQFQDESVVDDSQLPKDRFSAERLKGVDSTLKIQPAELGDSAMYLCASSHRGRTDTQYFGPGTRLTVL.

The chain combines TRBV25-1 with TRBJ2-1; 10 nucleotides align to TRBD2. CDR3 length equals 16 residues. Germline trimming cut 1 base from V and 4 bases from J; bases unmatched to any gene: 4. Germline lookup yields CDR1 MGHDK and CDR2 SYGVNS. CDR3 amino acids: CASSEWSGGAYNEQFF. CDR3 nucleotide sequence: TGTGCCAGCAGTGAATGGAGCGGGGGGGCATACAATGAGCAGTTCTTC.

CDR3 loop: CAISDGTGSYEQYF. The CDR3, as DNA: TGTGCCATCAGTGACGGGACAGGGTCCTACGAGCAGTACTTC. This chain joins TRBV10-3 and TRBJ2-7; 9 positions agree with TRBD1. Germline loops: CDR1 ENHRY, CDR2 SYGVKD. Trimming took 3 bases from V and 1 from J; bases not matched to a gene: 1. This CDR3 has 14 amino acids.

The rearrangement joins TRBV30 to TRBJ2-4; TRBD1 matches 9 bases. In germline, CDR1 is GTSNPN, CDR2 SVGIG (reference sequence). The CDR3 sequence is 15 residues long. V trimming: 3 bases; J trimming: 5 bases; junction bases outside the gene matches: 8. The CDR3 nucleotides are TGTGCCTGGAGCGGAACAGGGGGCTTACAAAACATTCAGTACTTC. It translates to CAWSGTGGLQNIQYF.

The chain combines TRBV27 with TRBJ2-1; TRBD2 agrees at 13 bases. This CDR3 has 16 residues. V shed 2 bases, J shed 7 bases, and the junction held 5 bases outside the gene matches. Germline V gives CDR1 MNHEY, CDR2 SMNVEV (reference sequence). The CDR3 is CASSLEGTSGVNEQFF. The CDR3, as DNA: TGTGCCAGCAGTTTAGAGGGGACTAGCGGGGTTAATGAGCAGTTCTTC.

This rearrangement joins TRBV30 to TRBJ1-3; D unresolved. Between the trimmed V and J ends, which lost 0 bases and 1 base, there was a span of 7 bases. Looked up from germline, CDR1 is GTSNPN and CDR2 is SVGIG (reference sequence). The CDR3 contains 14 residues. The DNA for the CDR3 is TGTGCCTGGAGTGTATCCTTTTCTGGAAACACCATATATTTT. It is translated as CAWSVSFSGNTIYF.